Included here is one T cell receptor beta chain sequence, with context. It lacks a known antigen. Within one base of it there is no much larger clone, and no base qualities were kept. The data derive from a study of blood T cell repertoires in COVID-19 (dated by TCRdb to 2018 to 2021). For the wider study: Samples covering the acute and convalescent phases of COVID-19 were provided by collaborators in the United States, Italy and Spain. The material from the prospective study consisted of cDNA or gDNA derived from T cells, B-cell-depleted T cells, or PBMCs. Deeply sampled blood TCRbeta repertoires from subjects exposed to, actively infected with, or recovered from COVID-19 were included in the dataset. A freely available public database, intended as a resource for researchers studying the immune response to SARS-CoV-2, is where the repertoires were released. Samples came from the ongoing ImmuneRACE study (first 160 participants) plus 1,254 subjects from 6 global collaborators. Nearly every sample came with metadata listing a de-identified subject ID, COVID-19 status, age in years and sex. Where available, HLA class I and class II types were taken from metadata supplied by the sample provider and were not determined by assay-based typing. Findings and caveats that apply to the study as a whole: How much clinical and demographic metadata was included differed by source and by participant, and the metadata was provided uncurated.

In Seattle, one collaborating source enrolled patients while the infection was active and tracked those patients longitudinally over the course of disease. Whole blood was collected in K2EDTA tubes by collaborating institutions according to the institutions' own protocols. For TCRbeta analysis, collaborators shipped samples in one of three forms: frozen whole blood, isolated PBMCs, or DNA extracted from either of those sample types. Deletion took 6 bases off V and 10 bases off J, with a span of 15 bases between the germline ends. Via the germline V gene (reference sequence), CDR1 is LNHDA and CDR2 SQIVND. The CDR3 holds 12 amino acids from the cysteine to the phenylalanine. The only DNA kept is the CDR3, 36 bases in frame from the first base. The immunoSEQ Assay, a bias-controlled multiplex PCR, was used to amplify TCRbeta CDR3 regions from genomic DNA. As for how the authors treated the data: The number of nucleated cells in each sample was estimated by amplification of reference gene primers within the assay. To quantify the absolute abundance of each unique TCRbeta CDR3 rearrangement, sequence reads were collapsed and filtered. Productive Simpson clonality was computed per sample as the square root of Simpson's diversity index over productive rearrangements. Drawn from immuneACCESS, this table holds only the in-frame rearrangements with V and J called that TCRdb kept. Clones are partly lost; checked studies trace under half to an unresolved V gene and leave the rest unexplained. V, J and clone size derive from that table, while D and trimming were established from the DNA sequence. This sample lists about 150,000 clones; under 85% were detected once. In total, the top ten clones hold 0.63% of the sample.

Sample: peripheral blood. This sequence uses TRBV19 and TRBJ1-2, with the D gene too uncertain to name. The sequence came from a man aged 60 to 75 with COVID-19, enrolled during active disease. In nucleotides, the sequence is TGTGCCAGTAGCCCTGACTGGCGGGTCTACACCTTC. The encoded protein is CASSPDWRVYTF.